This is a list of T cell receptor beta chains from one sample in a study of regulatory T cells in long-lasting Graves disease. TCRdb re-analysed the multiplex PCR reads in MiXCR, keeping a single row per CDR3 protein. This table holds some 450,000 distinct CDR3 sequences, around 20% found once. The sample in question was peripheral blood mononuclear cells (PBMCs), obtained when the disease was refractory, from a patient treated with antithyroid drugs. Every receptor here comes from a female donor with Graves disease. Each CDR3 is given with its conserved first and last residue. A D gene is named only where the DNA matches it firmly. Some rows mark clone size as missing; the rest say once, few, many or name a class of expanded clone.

DNA: TGTGCCAGCAGCTCCGGGACAGGGGAGGACGAGCAGTACTTC
CDR3: CASSSGTGEDEQYF
J: TRBJ2-7
D: TRBD1
size: -
V: TRBV2

DNA: TGCGCCAGCAGCCAAAGGACAAGGAACACTGAAGCTTTCTTT
CDR3: CASSQRTRNTEAFF
J: TRBJ1-1
D: -
size: -
V: TRBV4-1

DNA: TGCAGTGCTAGAGTTTTGGGACAGGGGTACCAAGAGACCCAGTACTTC
CDR3: CSARVLGQGYQETQYF
J: TRBJ2-5
D: TRBD1
size: few
V: TRBV20-1

DNA: TGTGCCAGTAGTATAGCGGGAGGGCCAGAAGAGACCCAGTACTTC
CDR3: CASSIAGGPEETQYF
J: TRBJ2-5
D: TRBD2
size: -
V: TRBV19

DNA: TGTGCCGGACCCCACAGCACAAAGAACACCGGGGAGCTGTTTTTT
CDR3: CAGPHSTKNTGELFF
J: TRBJ2-2
D: -
size: -
V: TRBV30

DNA: TGCAGTGCTAGAGAAGGGAGGGGGCAAGAGACCCAGTACTTC
CDR3: CSAREGRGQETQYF
J: TRBJ2-5
D: -
size: -
V: TRBV20-1

DNA: TGCAGCGTTGAGGCAGAGACTTATGGCTACACCTTC
CDR3: CSVEAETYGYTF
J: TRBJ1-2
D: -
size: few
V: TRBV29-1

DNA: TGCGCCAGCAGCAGGAGGGACAGGGGGAGAGAGGAGCAGTACTTC
CDR3: CASSRRDRGREEQYF
J: TRBJ2-7
D: TRBD1
size: many
V: TRBV5-1

DNA: TGTGCCAGCAGCCCTGGATTTGGGAGACAGCAAGAGACCCAGTACTTC
CDR3: CASSPGFGRQQETQYF
J: TRBJ2-5
D: -
size: -
V: TRBV5-6

DNA: TGTGCCAGCACCTCCTGGGGACAGAGAAAAATGAATGGCTACACCTTC
CDR3: CASTSWGQRKMNGYTF
J: TRBJ1-2
D: TRBD1
size: many
V: TRBV27